This TCR beta chain was recovered during a study of blood T cell repertoires in COVID-19. V shed 1 base and J shed 8 bases, with 12 bases lying between them. The CDR3 consists of 15 residues. CDR1 and CDR2 from the germline V gene are SGHAT and FQNNGV. Clones were read by immunoSEQ multiplex PCR, and TCRdb kept only the in-frame ones, dropping some. Of around 420,000 clones detected, approximately 86% appear once; the ten largest clones hold more than 2%. The sample consisted of PBMCs or T cells enriched from blood (not recorded which). The receptor's source is a woman aged 35 to 49 with acute COVID-19. The chain has TRBV11-2 and TRBJ1-6; maybe TRBD1 (5 bases). The chain's CDR3 is CASSLVAGPDSPLHF. The CDR3, as DNA: TGTGCCAGCAGCTTAGTTGCAGGGCCGGATTCACCCCTCCACTTT.